This T cell receptor (beta chain) is from a study of STAT5B mutations in CD4+ large granular lymphocyte leukemia. Points from the study as a whole: 8/27 top patient clones versus 2/35 control clones were TRBV06-family. Patient CD4-sorted repertoires looked more clonal than healthy CD4+ repertoires, even without putative leukemic clones.

Control samples were healthy donors' buffy coats. The ends were cut back, 6 bases at V and 7 bases at J, with 19 bases in the middle. CDR1 SNHLY and CDR2 FYNNEI come from the germline V gene. The CDR3 is made up of 15 amino acids. As regards this clone: The antigen is undetermined.

Sequencing was performed with immunoSEQ multiplex PCR; in TCRdb, only in-frame clones are kept and a portion is missing. The sample comprises tens of thousands of clones, 85% of which are singletons, and roughly 4.5% rests with the top ten. V is TRBV2 and J is TRBJ1-5, with D tentatively TRBD1 (6 bases). Sequences were obtained from CD4+ T cells from blood buffy coats. The TCR comes from a human donor in good health. This chain's CDR3 is CASSRDTTLGQPQHF. CDR3 nucleotide sequence: TGTGCCAGCAGCCGGGACACCACTTTGGGACAGCCCCAGCATTTT.